These 22 T cell receptor beta chains were sequenced from one sample in a study of blood T cells in healthy people across ages. A second about 7 to 11 cycle PCR used barcoded and J-beta primers. Each CDR3 protein is one row after TCRdb ran MiXCR on the 5' RACE reads. The table includes roughly 1.4 million distinct CDR3 sequences, roughly 59% detected once. Material for sequencing was blood. Receptor source: a man between 18 and 35 years old in good health.

The chain has TRBV4-2 and TRBJ1-2, with a possible D match to TRBD1 (5 bases). CDR1 LGHNA and CDR2 YNFKEQ come from the germline V gene. The ends were cut back, 1 base at V and 4 bases at J, with 10 bases in the middle. The CDR3 is 14 amino acids. The DNA of the CDR3 is TGTGCCAGCAGCCAAGTTGAGACAGCCTATGGCTACACCTTC. The encoded protein is CASSQVETAYGYTF.

V and J are TRBV4-1 and TRBJ2-1, with 7 bases aligning to TRBD2. This CDR3 has 15 amino acids. Germline loops: CDR1 MGHRA, CDR2 YSYEKL. The V segment lost 1 base and the J segment 10 bases; nucleotides outside the gene matches: 10. The CDR3 loop is CASSQVGEGGGEQFF. The CDR3 DNA sequence: TGCGCCAGCAGCCAAGTGGGGGAGGGAGGAGGCGAGCAGTTCTTC.

A few counts support this clonotype. The chain joins TRBV20-1 to TRBJ1-4; the match to TRBD1 covers 7 bases. The CDR3 has 15 residues. Germline lookup yields CDR1 DFQATT and CDR2 SNEGSKA (reference sequence). The junction had 10 bases not matched to a gene; V was cut back by 3 bases and J by 6 bases. CDR3 amino acids: CSASPIRTGHEKLFF. In DNA, the CDR3 is TGCAGTGCTAGCCCCATAAGGACAGGTCATGAAAAACTGTTTTTT.

This sequence joins TRBV2 and TRBJ2-7; D unresolved. TRBJ2-5 explains the end of the DNA better; the J call may be wrong. The CDR3 covers 14 residues. Germline V gives CDR1 SNHLY, CDR2 FYNNEI. CDR3 sequence reads: CASSNPRAQETQYF. The CDR3 bases are TGTGCCAGCAGTAACCCTCGCGCCCAAGAGACCCAGTACTTC.

The chain recombines TRBV29-1 with TRBJ2-3; tentatively, D is TRBD2 (6 bases). Per germline, CDR1 SQVTM and CDR2 ANQGSEA. The V and J ends lost 3 bases and 10 bases respectively, with 8 bases between them. The CDR3 sequence is 10 residues long. The CDR3 DNA is TGCAGCGTTGACGGGACTCCGCAGTATTTT. This translates into CSVDGTPQYF.

The chain uses TRBV5-1 and TRBJ2-7; D might be TRBD1 (5 bases). Trimming took off 2 bases at V and 2 bases at J, with 11 bases between the two ends. Germline V gives CDR1 SGHRS, CDR2 YFSETQ. The length of the CDR3 is 14 residues. In DNA form, the CDR3 reads TGCGCCAGCAGCTTACAGACAGTAGCCTACGAGCAGTACTTC. Its protein product is CASSLQTVAYEQYF.

This clonotype was observed a handful of times. The rearrangement joins TRBV4-1 to TRBJ2-7; TRBD1 matches at 10 bases. Germline assignment: CDR1 MGHRA and CDR2 YSYEKL. The junction had 6 bases not matched to a gene; V was cut back by 1 base and J by 6 bases. This CDR3 is built from 15 residues. The CDR3 DNA reads TGCGCCAGCAGCCAAGGGACAGGGGGTATCTCCGAGCAGTACTTC. Protein product: CASSQGTGGISEQYF.

The chain is built from TRBV5-1 and TRBJ2-7; TRBD1 matches 8 bases. This CDR3 has 15 amino acids. Germline V gene sequence: CDR1 SGHRS, CDR2 YFSETQ. Unmatched junction bases numbered 8, after V lost 5 bases and J lost 1 base. The CDR3 DNA sequence: TGCGCCAGCAGACCCCGAGACAGGGGTTCCTACGAGCAGTACTTC. This gives the protein CASRPRDRGSYEQYF.

This chain joins TRBV12-3 or TRBV12-4 and TRBJ2-5; tentative D call: TRBD1 (6 bases). Trimming shortened V by 3 bases and J by 1 base, and 15 bases separated the two germline ends. The CDR3 contains 16 residues. This chain's CDR3 is CASSFVEGVPQETQYF. DNA of the CDR3: TGTGCCAGCAGTTTTGTTGAGGGGGTGCCCCAAGAGACCCAGTACTTC.

This chain links TRBV11-2 with TRBJ2-3; D possibly corresponds to TRBD2 (6 bases). Deletions cut 2 bases from V and 0 bases from J, with 15 bases between. The V gene's germline CDR1 is SGHAT and CDR2 FQNNGV. The CDR3 spans 17 residues. This CDR3 reads CASSLRWAGTSTDTQYF. The CDR3 region has the DNA TGTGCCAGCAGCTTAAGATGGGCGGGAACTAGCACAGATACGCAGTATTTT.

The chain carries TRBV27 and TRBJ2-7; D might be TRBD1 or TRBD2, each matching 5 bases. Gene TRBJ2-5 matches the end of the DNA better, so the J call may be wrong. Germline CDR1 reads MNHEY; CDR2 reads SMNVEV (reference sequence). The length of the CDR3 is 16 residues. CDR3: CASSPHPWDVGGTQYF. CDR3 DNA sequence: TGTGCCAGCAGTCCGCATCCGTGGGACGTTGGCGGGACCCAGTACTTC.

The chain recombines TRBV29-1 with TRBJ2-2, with 10 bases identical to TRBD1. This CDR3 region has 13 residues. Germline V gene lookup returns CDR1 SQVTM and CDR2 ANQGSEA. V dropped 7 bases and J dropped 5; count of bases not matched to a gene: 4. The CDR3 DNA reads TGCAGCGGGGGGACAGGGGATACCGGGGAGCTGTTTTTT. The encoded protein is CSGGTGDTGELFF.

This clonotype was detected a few times. This sequence joins TRBV29-1 and TRBJ2-2, with 10 bases fitting TRBD1. CDR1 and CDR2 (germline): SQVTM, ANQGSEA. This CDR3 comprises 15 residues. J gave up 6 bases and V 2 bases, and 6 bases lay outside the gene matches. The CDR3 DNA is TGCAGCGTTGAACCCGGGACAGGGGATCCCGGGGAGCTGTTTTTT. Residues: CSVEPGTGDPGELFF.

The chain employs TRBV6-2 or TRBV6-3 and TRBJ2-1; maybe TRBD1 (5 bases). V lost 5 bases to trimming and J lost 8 bases, with 16 bases between them. The CDR3 extends over 14 amino acids. Germline V gene data show CDR1 as MNHEY and CDR2 as SVGEGT. This CDR3 reads CASSRGPTWDEQFF. DNA for the CDR3: TGTGCCAGCAGTAGGGGCCCGACTTGGGATGAGCAGTTCTTC.

CDR3 in DNA: TGCAGCGTTGGTGGGGATGGCAATCAGCCCCAGCATTTT. Protein: CSVGGDGNQPQHF. V usage is TRBV29-1 and J usage is TRBJ1-5; D gene uncertain. Looked up from germline, CDR1 is SQVTM and CDR2 is ANQGSEA. V was clipped by 4 bases and J by 2 bases, with 9 bases between them. The CDR3 consists of 13 residues. The full variable domain, rest sourced from reference TRBV29-1 and TRBJ1-5, is SAVISQKPSRDICQRGTSLTIQCQVDSQVTMMFWYRQQPGQSLTLIATANQGSEATYESGFVIDKFPISRPNLTFSTLTVSNMSPEDSSIYLCSVGGDGNQPQHFGDGTRLSIL.

This rearrangement joins TRBV4-1 to TRBJ2-5, with D perhaps given as TRBD1 or TRBD2 (5 bases each). V gave up 1 base and J gave up 9 bases, with 15 bases separating them. CDR3 length: 14 residues. CDR1 is MGHRA and CDR2 is YSYEKL in the germline V gene. The CDR3 DNA reads as TGCGCCAGCAGCCAAGTGGGACGGACATTGGCCCAGTACTTC. It translates to CASSQVGRTLAQYF.

The chain is built from TRBV20-1 and TRBJ2-5; D is possibly TRBD2 (7 bases). V was clipped by 7 bases and J by 3 bases, with 15 bases between them. Germline CDR1 is DFQATT and CDR2 is SNEGSKA (reference sequence). The CDR3 runs to 13 residues. The CDR3 spells CSEGGDLEETQYF. Here the CDR3 DNA reads TGCAGTGAGGGGGGGGATCTCGAAGAGACCCAGTACTTC.

This chain joins TRBV20-1 and TRBJ2-3, with D possibly matching TRBD1 (6 bases). Germline V gene lookup returns CDR1 DFQATT and CDR2 SNEGSKA (reference sequence). The CDR3 sequence is 16 residues long. The ends were cut back, 3 bases at V and 0 bases at J, with 16 bases in the middle. The CDR3 loop is CSASPTYRASTDTQYF. The CDR3 DNA reads TGCAGTGCTAGCCCCACCTACAGGGCTAGCACAGATACGCAGTATTTT.

V and J are TRBV28 and TRBJ2-2; D not resolved. The germline V gene has CDR1 MDHEN and CDR2 SYDVKM. The V end was cut by 3 bases, the J end by 6 bases, with 8 bases between. CDR3 length: 13 amino acids. The CDR3 protein is CASSFGYSGELFF. The CDR3 DNA reads as TGTGCCAGCAGTTTTGGTTATTCCGGGGAGCTGTTTTTT.

The rearrangement links TRBV7-9 to TRBJ2-5; D is possibly TRBD2 (6 bases). TRBJ2-7 explains the end of the DNA better; the J call may be wrong. The CDR3 has 15 residues. Germline lookup yields CDR1 SEHNR and CDR2 FQNEAQ (reference sequence). The CDR3 loop reads CASSLHGTFSSEQYF. CDR3 nucleotide sequence: TGTGCCAGCAGCTTACACGGGACTTTCAGTAGCGAGCAGTACTTC.

This clonotype turned up a few times. The rearrangement joins TRBV4-2 to TRBJ2-3, with 7 bases identical to TRBD2. The CDR3 sequence is 15 residues long. J was trimmed by 4 bases and V by 4 bases; bases with no gene match: 8. Germline V gene lookup returns CDR1 LGHNA and CDR2 YNFKEQ. The CDR3 spells CASSPSAGVPDTQYF. CDR3 coding DNA: TGTGCCAGCAGCCCTTCCGCGGGAGTCCCAGATACGCAGTATTTT.

The chain joins TRBV6-5 to TRBJ1-2; D remains unclear. V gave up 6 bases and J gave up 3 bases, with 8 bases separating them. Per the germline V gene, CDR1 is MNHEY and CDR2 is SVGAGI. The CDR3 totals 12 residues. CDR3 in DNA: TGTGCCAGCAGAGGGCTATACTATGGCTACACCTTC. This translates into CASRGLYYGYTF.